This TCR beta chain was documented in a study of blood T cell repertoires in COVID-19. Study as a whole: Samples representing acute and convalescent COVID-19 were sourced from the United States, Italy and Spain. PBMCs, B-cell-depleted T cells, or T cells provided the cDNA or gDNA that made up the material.

The germline gives CDR1 GTSNPN, CDR2 SVGIG (reference sequence). Trimming cost V 0 bases and J 2 bases, with 13 bases left between them. The CDR3 is made up of 15 amino acids. Participants were aged roughly 18 to 90 years from approximately 24 US areas. In the source study's methods: Estimates of nucleated cell counts were drawn from the amplification of reference gene primers. The repertoire was sequenced with immunoSEQ multiplex PCR; TCRdb's copy has only in-frame clones and lacks some. V, J and clone size are taken as reported in that table, and D and trimming were inferred from the DNA itself. The sample shows almost 250,000 clones, over 75% of them seen only once.

Sequenced: PBMCs or T cells enriched from blood (not recorded which). The chain links TRBV30 to TRBJ1-2; possible D gene TRBD1, 6 bases. The clonotype was recovered from a woman in her forties or fifties with acute COVID-19. CDR3: CAWSVGGGKNYGYTF. The CDR3 DNA reads TGTGCCTGGAGTGTCGGTGGGGGCAAGAACTATGGCTACACCTTC.